The 11 T cell receptor beta chains in this list originate from one sample, sequenced in a study of blood T cell repertoires in COVID-19. The table came from immunoSEQ multiplex PCR; TCRdb's copy has only in-frame clones and leaves some out. This sample has around 250,000 clones, with around 80% found just once. The sequencing sample was made of peripheral blood. Receptors were obtained from a woman older than 75 with acute or convalescent COVID-19.

The chain carries TRBV19 and TRBJ2-3; D not certain. The CDR3 is 14 amino acids. The germline V gene has CDR1 LNHDA and CDR2 SQIVND (reference sequence). Trimming pared 7 bases from V and 6 bases from J, leaving 17 bases between. CDR3 sequence (DNA): TGTGCCAGTAAAGTCCAATCCGGAGCGGATACGCAGTATTTT. Its translation is CASKVQSGADTQYF.

This clone has a handful of counts. This chain joins TRBV2 and TRBJ1-6, with TRBD1 as a possible D gene (6 bases). Trimming pared 1 base from V and 7 bases from J, leaving 11 bases between. Germline V gene data show CDR1 as SNHLY and CDR2 as FYNNEI. CDR3 length equals 15 residues. CDR3 protein: CASSEGQVQNSPLHF. Here the CDR3 DNA reads TGTGCCAGCAGTGAAGGACAGGTTCAAAATTCACCCCTCCACTTT.

Written as DNA, the CDR3 is TGTGCCAGCAGTGCGGGACAGGGGGACTATGGCTACACCTTC. As protein: CASSAGQGDYGYTF. This chain uses TRBV28 with TRBJ1-2; TRBD1 matches at 11 bases. Germline CDR1 MDHEN, CDR2 SYDVKM. J lost 3 bases, V lost 5 bases, and 2 bases had no gene match. CDR3 length: 14 amino acids.

This chain uses TRBV7-9 with TRBJ1-4; 9 bases are shared with TRBD1. CDR3 size: 13 residues. Germline CDR1 and CDR2: SEHNR and FQNEAQ (reference sequence). Trimming removed 5 bases from V and 6 bases from J; junction bases left unmatched: 1. The CDR3 region is CASSGTGYEKLFF. For the CDR3, the DNA is TGTGCCAGCAGCGGGACAGGGTATGAAAAACTGTTTTTT.

This clone has a single count. J is TRBJ2-1 and V is TRBV28; 9 nucleotides agree with TRBD1. V was clipped by 5 bases and J by 5 bases; unmatched bases: 10. The CDR3 spans 16 residues. CDR1 is MDHEN and CDR2 is SYDVKM in the germline V gene. This CDR3 reads CASSNTPGQGNNEQFF. The CDR3 nucleotides are TGTGCCAGCAGTAATACTCCGGGACAGGGAAACAATGAGCAGTTCTTC.

This clone was counted a few times. This CDR3 reads CASRSVGGVNSYEQYF. In nucleotides, the CDR3 is TGTGCCAGCAGGAGCGTTGGCGGGGTAAACTCCTACGAGCAGTACTTC. This chain uses TRBV27 with TRBJ2-7; D is perhaps TRBD2 (6 bases). The CDR3 has 16 residues. From germline, CDR1 is MNHEY and CDR2 SMNVEV (reference sequence). Trimming removed 6 bases from V and 0 bases from J, with 18 bases in between.

The chain uses TRBV9 and TRBJ1-2; 8 bases align to TRBD1. This CDR3 is built from 15 residues. The V gene's germline CDR1 is SGDLS and CDR2 YYNGEE. V gave up 4 bases and J gave up 8 bases; unmatched junction bases: 13. CDR3 bases: TGTGCCAGCAGCCCCCCCGGACAGGGCCAGGGAGGCTACACCTTC. It codes for CASSPPGQGQGGYTF. Filled out from reference TRBV9 and TRBJ1-2, the complete variable domain reads DSGVTQTPKHLITATGQRVTLRCSPRSGDLSVYWYQQSLDQGLQFLIQYYNGEERAKGNILERFSAQQFPDLHSELNLSSLELGDSALYFCASSPPGQGQGGYTFGSGTRLTVV.

This sequence joins TRBV6-2 or TRBV6-3 and TRBJ1-1; no reliable D call. The CDR3 has 12 amino acids. Germline V gene lookup returns CDR1 MNHEY and CDR2 SVGEGT. V was pared by 1 base and J by 6 bases, with 6 bases between. CDR3 in amino acids: CASSYFRSEAFF. CDR3 coding DNA: TGTGCCAGCAGTTACTTCCGGTCTGAAGCTTTCTTT.

In its sample, this clone was seen a few times. The chain combines TRBV19 with TRBJ2-5; maybe TRBD1 (7 bases). The V end lost 4 bases, the J end lost 2 bases, and 17 bases lay between the germline ends. The germline V gene has CDR1 LNHDA and CDR2 SQIVND (reference sequence). The CDR3 extends over 16 amino acids. The CDR3 sequence: CASSTDREDAQETQYF. The DNA of the CDR3 is TGTGCCAGTAGTACAGACAGGGAGGATGCGCAAGAGACCCAGTACTTC.

The chain uses TRBV15 and TRBJ2-3, with TRBD2 matching 16 bases. The CDR3 contains 23 residues. Germline CDR1 LNHNV, CDR2 YYDKDF (reference sequence). Trimming cost V 0 bases and J 0 bases; bases outside gene matches: 15. In DNA form, the CDR3 reads TGTGCCACCAGCAGAGATTTAGGGACTAGCGGGAGGGCCTCACGAACTAGCACAGATACGCAGTATTTT. Translated: CATSRDLGTSGRASRTSTDTQYF.

The chain joins TRBV3-1 (or the pseudogene TRBV3-2) to TRBJ2-7; no clear D. The CDR3 has 15 amino acids. Trimming removed 5 bases from V and 8 bases from J, with 22 bases in between. Germline CDR1 and CDR2: LGHDT and YNNKEL (reference sequence). This chain's CDR3 is CASSNTPGYRSKQYF. CDR3 in DNA: TGTGCCAGCAGCAACACGCCTGGGTATAGGAGTAAGCAGTACTTC.